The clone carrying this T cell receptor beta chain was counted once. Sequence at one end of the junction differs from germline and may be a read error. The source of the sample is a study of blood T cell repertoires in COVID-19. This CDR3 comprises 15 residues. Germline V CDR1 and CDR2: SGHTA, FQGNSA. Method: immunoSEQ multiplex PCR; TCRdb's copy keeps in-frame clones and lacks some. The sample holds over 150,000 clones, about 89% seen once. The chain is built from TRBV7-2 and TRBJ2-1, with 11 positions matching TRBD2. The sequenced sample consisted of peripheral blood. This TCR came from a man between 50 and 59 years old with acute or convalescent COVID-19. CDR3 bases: TGTGCCAGCAGGTTAGCGGGAGGGATCACGAATGAGCAGTTCTTC. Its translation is CASRLAGGITNEQFF. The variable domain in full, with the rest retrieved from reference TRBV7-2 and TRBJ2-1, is GAGVSQSPSNKVTEKGKDVELRCDPISGHTALYWYRQSLGQGLEFLIYFQGNSAPDKSGLPSDRFSAERTGGSVSTLTIQRTQQEDSAVYLCASRLAGGITNEQFFGPGTRLTVL.